These T cell receptor beta chains were read from a single sample in a study of CD8+CD57+ T cells in acquired aplastic anemia. A single record per CDR3 protein comes from TCRdb applying MiXCR to the reads. The sample includes approximately 180,000 distinct CDR3 sequences, 40% to 55% seen only once; the top ten take 1.1%. The specimen sequenced was sorted CD4+, CD8+, or CD8+CD57+ T cells (not recorded which) from PBMCs. The receptors originated from a human donor with aplastic anemia. The CDR3 runs from the conserved cysteine through the conserved F or W. A D gene is named only where the DNA matches it firmly. The size field is filled for only some rows; it gives once, few, many or a size class.

>many|NA|TRBV20-1|TRBJ1-4
TGCAGCATCGGCAGGGCGGGGGAAAAACTGTTTTTT
CSIGRAGEKLFF
>NA|NA|TRBV12-3/TRBV12-4|TRBJ2-2
TGTGCCAGCAGGGGAGGCGGGGAGCTGTTTTTT
CASRGGGELFF
>NA|TRBD1|TRBV9|TRBJ1-6
TGTGCCAGCAGCCAAGACAGGGGAGGCTCACCCCTCCACTTT
CASSQDRGGSPLHF
>NA|NA|TRBV15|TRBJ1-4
TGTGCCACCAGCACCCGACCTGGAACTAATGAAAAACTGTTTTTT
CATSTRPGTNEKLFF
>NA|TRBD2|TRBV20-1|TRBJ2-7
TGCAGTGCTCGGGGGGGGGCCGTTGGTGAGCAGTACTTC
CSARGGAVGEQYF
>many|NA|TRBV6-5|TRBJ2-7
TGTGCCAGCAGTCGTCAGGGGTCCTCCTACGAGCAGTACTTC
CASSRQGSSYEQYF
>once|TRBD1|TRBV5-4|TRBJ2-3
TGTGCCAGCAGAAGGACAGGGGGGTCGGATACGCAGTATTTT
CASRRTGGSDTQYF
>many|TRBD2|TRBV7-2|TRBJ2-5
TGTGCCAGCAGCTCCCAGCGGGGGGAAGAGACCCAGTACTTC
CASSSQRGEETQYF
>many|NA|TRBV19|TRBJ1-5
TGTGCCAGTAGTGCAGGGATCATGGTGGGGGGACAGCCCCAGCATTTT
CASSAGIMVGGQPQHF
>many|TRBD1|TRBV6-1|TRBJ2-1
TGTGCCAGCGGACCCGGGACAGCCTACAATGAGCAGTTCTTC
CASGPGTAYNEQFF
>few|NA|TRBV6-1|TRBJ2-5
TGTGCCAGCAGTCGGGCAGAGCAAGAGACCCAGTACTTC
CASSRAEQETQYF
>many|TRBD2|TRBV5-1|TRBJ2-5
TGCGCCAGCAGCCCCCTCGGACTAGACGGCGAGACCCAGTACTTC
CASSPLGLDGETQYF
>NA|TRBD1|TRBV10-2|TRBJ2-7
TGCGCCAGCAGAGAGGACAGGGCCGGTTACGAGCAGTACTTC
CASREDRAGYEQYF
>many|NA|TRBV4-1|TRBJ2-5
TGCGCCAGCAGCCAATCCTCTAGCGTCTCTTACTTC
CASSQSSSVSYF
>NA|TRBD2|TRBV15|TRBJ2-3
TGTGCCACCAGCAGAGTAGCGGGGGTGGGCACAGATACGCAGTATTTT
CATSRVAGVGTDTQYF